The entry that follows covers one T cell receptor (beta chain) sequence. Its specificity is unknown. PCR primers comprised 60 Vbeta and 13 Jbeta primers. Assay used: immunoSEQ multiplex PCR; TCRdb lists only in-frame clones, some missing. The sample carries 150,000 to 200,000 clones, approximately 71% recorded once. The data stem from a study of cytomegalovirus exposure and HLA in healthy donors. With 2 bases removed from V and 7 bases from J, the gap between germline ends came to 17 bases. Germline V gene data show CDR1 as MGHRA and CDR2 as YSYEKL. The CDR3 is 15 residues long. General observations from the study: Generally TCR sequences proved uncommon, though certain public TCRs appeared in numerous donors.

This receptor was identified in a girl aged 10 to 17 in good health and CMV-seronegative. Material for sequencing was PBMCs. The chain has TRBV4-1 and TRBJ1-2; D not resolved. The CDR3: CASSQIGEGFFGYTF. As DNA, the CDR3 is TGCGCCAGCAGCCAAATCGGGGAAGGCTTTTTTGGCTACACCTTC.